These 13 T cell receptor beta chains originate from one sample sequenced in a study of blood T cells in healthy people across ages. Then a second PCR, running about 6 to 11 cycles, was carried out with a sample-barcoded 5' primer and a J-beta primer mix. TCRdb passed the 5' RACE reads through MiXCR, listing each CDR3 protein once. The sample shows roughly 680,000 distinct CDR3 sequences, over 40% of them seen only once. The specimen was blood. These receptors came from a woman of 80 years or more in good health.

J is TRBJ1-5 and V is TRBV12-3 or TRBV12-4; 7 positions agree with TRBD1. The V gene end was trimmed by 6 bases and the J gene end by 4 bases; junction bases not matched to a gene: 9. There are 15 residues in the CDR3. The CDR3 is CASRSGTAPNQPQHF. CDR3 bases: TGTGCCAGCAGATCCGGGACAGCCCCTAATCAGCCCCAGCATTTT.

This chain links TRBV7-2 with TRBJ1-1; a weak D match, TRBD1 (6 bases). There are 15 residues in the CDR3. Germline CDR1 SGHTA, CDR2 FQGNSA. V was shortened by 5 bases and J by 5 bases, with 18 bases between the two germline ends. The CDR3 nucleotides read TGTGCCAGCAGCGCCTTAGGCGGGGGCAGAACTGAAGCTTTCTTT. It yields the protein CASSALGGGRTEAFF.

The gene calls are TRBV27 and TRBJ2-7; possible D gene TRBD2, 7 bases. Germline V gene sequence: CDR1 MNHEY, CDR2 SMNVEV (reference sequence). V was cut by 6 bases and J by 0 bases, with 15 bases left in between. This CDR3 has 15 residues. CDR3 residues: CASSPRGDTSYEQYF. The CDR3 nucleotides are TGTGCCAGCAGCCCCCGGGGGGACACCTCCTACGAGCAGTACTTC.

The chain uses TRBV18 and TRBJ1-2; D may be TRBD1 (6 bases). This CDR3 comprises 12 residues. CDR1 is KGHSH and CDR2 is LQKENI in the germline V gene. Between the trimmed V and J ends, which lost 3 bases and 8 bases, there was a span of 10 bases. CDR3 sequence reads: CASSPEGGGYTF. Here the CDR3 DNA reads TGTGCCAGCTCACCGGAGGGGGGCGGCTACACCTTC.

The rearrangement links TRBV18 to TRBJ1-5, with 10 bases that match TRBD1. The germline CDR1 and CDR2 sequences are KGHSH and LQKENI. The CDR3 has 16 amino acids. V dropped 4 bases and J dropped 10; count of bases not matched to a gene: 13. CDR3 protein: CASSHPDRGQGGPQHF. CDR3 DNA: TGTGCCAGCTCACATCCAGACAGGGGGCAAGGTGGCCCCCAGCATTTT.

The chain couples TRBV12-3 or TRBV12-4 to TRBJ2-3, with D perhaps matching TRBD1 or TRBD2 (6 bases each). The CDR3 runs to 12 residues. V lost 6 bases, J lost 9 bases, and 13 bases lay in between. The DNA for the CDR3 is TGTGCCAGCAGACCTAGAGGGGGGACGCAGTATTTT. Translating gives CASRPRGGTQYF.

The gene calls are TRBV5-1 and TRBJ2-7; 8 bases align to TRBD1. Unmatched junction bases numbered 5, after V lost 4 bases and J lost 2 bases. The CDR3 length is 14 residues. Per the germline V gene, CDR1 is SGHRS and CDR2 is YFSETQ. The CDR3 reads CASSLGQDPYEQYF. The CDR3 bases are TGCGCCAGCAGCCTGGGACAGGATCCCTACGAGCAGTACTTC.

In its sample, this clonotype was seen many times. The chain combines TRBV28 with TRBJ2-2, with no clear D. Germline CDR1 is MDHEN and CDR2 is SYDVKM. V was trimmed by 6 bases and J by 9 bases, leaving 20 bases between them. The CDR3 spans 15 residues. The CDR3 nucleotides read TGTGCCAGCAGGCCTACCGGGCCGACGGATTGGGAGCTGTTTTTT. Its protein is CASRPTGPTDWELFF.

The chain carries TRBV7-2 and TRBJ2-7, with 14 bases identical to TRBD2. CDR1 is SGHTA, CDR2 FQGNSA, per germline. This CDR3 is 16 amino acids long. Losses at the gene ends were 0 bases for V and 6 bases for J; bases not matched to a gene: 4. The CDR3 sequence: CASSLAPGLAGGEQYF. CDR3 coding DNA: TGTGCCAGCAGCTTAGCCCCTGGACTAGCGGGAGGCGAGCAGTACTTC.

This clonotype was recorded many times. The V and J genes are TRBV29-1 and TRBJ1-1; D gene ambiguous. Germline CDR1 and CDR2: SQVTM and ANQGSEA. The V end lost 6 bases, the J end lost 3 bases, and 11 bases lay between the germline ends. The CDR3 is 12 residues long. For the CDR3, the DNA is TGCAGCGTAACGGCTGGATACACTGAAGCTTTCTTT. This translates into CSVTAGYTEAFF.

The V call is TRBV3-1, the J call TRBJ1-5, with D possibly matching TRBD1 (5 bases). Trimming removed 4 bases at V and 6 bases at J, with 7 bases between. The CDR3 has 12 amino acids. Germline CDR1 is LGHDT and CDR2 is YNNKEL (reference sequence). CDR3 residues: CASSPGIQPQHF. The CDR3 region has the DNA TGTGCCAGCAGCCCAGGGATTCAGCCCCAGCATTTT.

This clonotype showed up just a few times. J is TRBJ2-1 and V is TRBV5-1; 10 positions match TRBD2. Germline V gene data show CDR1 as SGHRS and CDR2 as YFSETQ. The CDR3 has 20 residues. J was trimmed by 4 bases and V by 0 bases; bases with no gene match: 16. The CDR3 protein is CASSLVPAGGLGTSYNEQFF. The CDR3 DNA sequence: TGCGCCAGCAGCTTGGTTCCAGCGGGGGGGCTTGGCACTTCTTACAATGAGCAGTTCTTC.

This clonotype was observed a handful of times. The chain recombines TRBV5-1 with TRBJ2-3; 9 positions match TRBD2. CDR3 length: 15 amino acids. The J segment lost 0 bases and the V segment lost 5 bases, leaving 4 bases of the junction unmatched. CDR1 and CDR2 from the germline V gene are SGHRS and YFSETQ. CDR3 amino acids: CASRSSGTSTDTQYF. The DNA for the CDR3 is TGCGCCAGCAGATCTAGCGGGACTAGCACAGATACGCAGTATTTT.